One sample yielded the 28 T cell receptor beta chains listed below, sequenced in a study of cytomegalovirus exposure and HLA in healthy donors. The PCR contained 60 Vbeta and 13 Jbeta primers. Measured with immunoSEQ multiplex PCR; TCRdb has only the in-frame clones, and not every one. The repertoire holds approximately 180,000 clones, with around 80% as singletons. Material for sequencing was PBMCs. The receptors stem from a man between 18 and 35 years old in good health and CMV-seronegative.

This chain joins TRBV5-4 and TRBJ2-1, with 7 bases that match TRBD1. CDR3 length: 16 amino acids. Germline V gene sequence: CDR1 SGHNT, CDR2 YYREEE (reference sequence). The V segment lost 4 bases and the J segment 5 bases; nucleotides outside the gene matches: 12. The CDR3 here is CASSTGQADAHNEQFF. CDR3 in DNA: TGTGCCAGCAGCACCGGACAGGCAGACGCCCACAATGAGCAGTTCTTC.

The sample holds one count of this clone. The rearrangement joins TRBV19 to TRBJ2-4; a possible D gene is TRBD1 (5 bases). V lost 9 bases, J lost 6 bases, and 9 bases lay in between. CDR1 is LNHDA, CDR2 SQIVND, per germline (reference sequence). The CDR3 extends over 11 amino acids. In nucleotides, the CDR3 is TGTGCCAGCTTAGGGGTAAACATTCAGTACTTC. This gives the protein CASLGVNIQYF.

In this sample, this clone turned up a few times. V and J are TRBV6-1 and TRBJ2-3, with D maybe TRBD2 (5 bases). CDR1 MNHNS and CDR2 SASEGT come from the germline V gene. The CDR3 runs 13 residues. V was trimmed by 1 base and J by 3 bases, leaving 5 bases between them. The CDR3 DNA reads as TGTGCCAGCAGTGAAGGCGGGACAGATACGCAGTATTTT. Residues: CASSEGGTDTQYF.

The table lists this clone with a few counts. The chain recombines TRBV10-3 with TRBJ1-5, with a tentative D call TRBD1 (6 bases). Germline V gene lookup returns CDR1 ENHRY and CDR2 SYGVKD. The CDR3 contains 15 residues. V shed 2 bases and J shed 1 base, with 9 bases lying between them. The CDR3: CAISEGQRSNQPQHF. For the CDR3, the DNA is TGTGCCATCAGTGAGGGACAGAGGAGCAATCAGCCCCAGCATTTT.

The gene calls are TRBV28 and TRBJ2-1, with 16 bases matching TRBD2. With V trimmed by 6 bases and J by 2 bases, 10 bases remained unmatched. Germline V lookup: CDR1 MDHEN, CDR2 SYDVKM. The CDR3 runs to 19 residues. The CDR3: CASREYPGLAGGPYNEQFF. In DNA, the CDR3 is TGTGCCAGCAGGGAATATCCGGGACTAGCGGGAGGGCCCTACAATGAGCAGTTCTTC.

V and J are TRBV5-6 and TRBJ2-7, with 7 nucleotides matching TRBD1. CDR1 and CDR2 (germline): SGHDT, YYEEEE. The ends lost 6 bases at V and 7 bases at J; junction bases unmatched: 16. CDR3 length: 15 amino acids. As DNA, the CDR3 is TGTGCCAGCACCCACTTTGCACAGGGGAGTGGGGAGCAGTACTTC. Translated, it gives CASTHFAQGSGEQYF.

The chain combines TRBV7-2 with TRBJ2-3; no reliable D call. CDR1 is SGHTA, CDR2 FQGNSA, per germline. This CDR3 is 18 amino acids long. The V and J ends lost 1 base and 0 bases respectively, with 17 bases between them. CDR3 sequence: CASSLGFGGGTSTDTQYF. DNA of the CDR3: TGTGCCAGCAGCTTAGGTTTTGGCGGCGGTACTAGCACAGATACGCAGTATTTT.

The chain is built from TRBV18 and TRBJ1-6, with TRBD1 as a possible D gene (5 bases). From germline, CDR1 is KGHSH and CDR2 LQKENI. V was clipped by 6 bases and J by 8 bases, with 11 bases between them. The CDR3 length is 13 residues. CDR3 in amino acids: CASSLGEDSPLHF. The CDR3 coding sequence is TGTGCCAGCTCCCTAGGGGAGGATTCACCCCTCCACTTT.

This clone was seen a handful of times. The CDR3: CASNTPRTGLPNTEAFF. The CDR3 region has the DNA TGTGCCAGCAACACTCCTCGGACAGGTTTACCGAACACTGAAGCTTTCTTT. V and J are TRBV21-1 and TRBJ1-1; whether TRBD1, the table's D call, matches the DNA was not checked. TRBV21-1 is recorded as a pseudogene. The CDR3 spans 17 residues.

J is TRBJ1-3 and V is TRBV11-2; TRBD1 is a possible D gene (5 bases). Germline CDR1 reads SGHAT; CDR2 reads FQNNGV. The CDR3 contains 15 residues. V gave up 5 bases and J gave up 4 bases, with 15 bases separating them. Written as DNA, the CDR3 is TGTGCCAGCAGCCCCCACGGGGGAGGCGGAAACACCATATATTTT. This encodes CASSPHGGGGNTIYF.

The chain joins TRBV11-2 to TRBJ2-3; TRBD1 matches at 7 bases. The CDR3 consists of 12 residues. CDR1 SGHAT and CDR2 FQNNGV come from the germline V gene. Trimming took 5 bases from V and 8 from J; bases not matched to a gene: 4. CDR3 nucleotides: TGTGCCAGCAGCCCGACAGGGACTACGCAGTATTTT. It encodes CASSPTGTTQYF. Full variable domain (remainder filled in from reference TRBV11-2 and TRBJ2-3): EAGVAQSPRYKIIEKRQSVAFWCNPISGHATLYWYQQILGQGPKLLIQFQNNGVVDDSQLPKDRFSAERLKGVDSTLKIQPAKLEDSAVYLCASSPTGTTQYFGPGTRLTVL.

In DNA, the CDR3 is TGTGCCAGCAGCTACACAGGGAGAGGGGAGCTGTTTTTT. It specifies CASSYTGRGELFF. This chain links TRBV11-2 with TRBJ2-2; tentatively, D is TRBD1 (6 bases). V was trimmed by 4 bases and J by 8 bases, leaving 11 bases between them. The length of the CDR3 is 13 residues. CDR1 and CDR2 (germline): SGHAT, FQNNGV.

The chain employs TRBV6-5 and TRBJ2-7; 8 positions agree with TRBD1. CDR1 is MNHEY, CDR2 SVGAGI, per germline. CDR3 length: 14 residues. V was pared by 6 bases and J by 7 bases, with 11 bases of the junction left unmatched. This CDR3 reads CASSSPQGAGEQYF. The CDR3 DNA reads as TGTGCCAGCAGCTCCCCTCAGGGGGCGGGGGAGCAGTACTTC.

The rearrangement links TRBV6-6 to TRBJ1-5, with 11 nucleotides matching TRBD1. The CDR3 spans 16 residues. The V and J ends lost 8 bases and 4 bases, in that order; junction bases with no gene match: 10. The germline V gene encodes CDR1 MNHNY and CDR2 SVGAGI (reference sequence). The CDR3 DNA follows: TGTGCCAGCCGACCACCTAGGGACAGGGGGAATCAGCCCCAGCATTTT. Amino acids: CASRPPRDRGNQPQHF.

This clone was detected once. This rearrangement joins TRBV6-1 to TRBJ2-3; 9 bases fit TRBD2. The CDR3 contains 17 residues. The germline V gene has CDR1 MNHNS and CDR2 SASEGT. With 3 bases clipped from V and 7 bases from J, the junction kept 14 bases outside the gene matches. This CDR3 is CASSDARGGRAANTQYF. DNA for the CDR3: TGTGCCAGCAGTGACGCCCGGGGCGGGAGGGCCGCGAATACGCAGTATTTT.

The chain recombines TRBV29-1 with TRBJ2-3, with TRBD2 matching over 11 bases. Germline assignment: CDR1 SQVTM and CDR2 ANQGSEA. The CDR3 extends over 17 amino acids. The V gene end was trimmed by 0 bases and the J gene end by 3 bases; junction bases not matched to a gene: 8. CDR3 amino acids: CSVEDQGSGGVTDTQYF. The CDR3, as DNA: TGCAGCGTTGAAGATCAGGGTAGCGGGGGGGTGACAGATACGCAGTATTTT.

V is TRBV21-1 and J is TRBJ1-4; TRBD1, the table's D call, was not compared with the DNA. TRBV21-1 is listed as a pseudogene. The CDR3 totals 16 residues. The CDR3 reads CASSKPQGWGSEKLFF. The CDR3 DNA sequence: TGTGCCAGCAGCAAACCACAGGGTTGGGGCAGTGAAAAACTGTTTTTT.

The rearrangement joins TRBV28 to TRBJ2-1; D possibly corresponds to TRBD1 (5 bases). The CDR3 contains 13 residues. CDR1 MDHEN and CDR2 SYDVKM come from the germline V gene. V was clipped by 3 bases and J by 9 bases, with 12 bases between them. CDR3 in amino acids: CASSFLERGEQFF. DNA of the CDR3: TGTGCCAGCAGTTTCTTAGAAAGGGGTGAGCAGTTCTTC.

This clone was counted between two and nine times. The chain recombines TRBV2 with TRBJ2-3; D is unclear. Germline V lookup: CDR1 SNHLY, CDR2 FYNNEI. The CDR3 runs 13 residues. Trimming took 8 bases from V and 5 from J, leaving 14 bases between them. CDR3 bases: TGTGCCAGCCTCTTCCTCGGCGGAGATACGCAGTATTTT. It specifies CASLFLGGDTQYF.

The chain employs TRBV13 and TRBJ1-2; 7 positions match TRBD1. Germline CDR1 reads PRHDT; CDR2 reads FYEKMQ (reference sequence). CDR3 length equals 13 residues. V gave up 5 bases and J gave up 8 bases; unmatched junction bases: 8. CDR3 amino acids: CASSQDRDEGYTF. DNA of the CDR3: TGTGCCAGCAGCCAAGACAGGGATGAGGGCTACACCTTC.

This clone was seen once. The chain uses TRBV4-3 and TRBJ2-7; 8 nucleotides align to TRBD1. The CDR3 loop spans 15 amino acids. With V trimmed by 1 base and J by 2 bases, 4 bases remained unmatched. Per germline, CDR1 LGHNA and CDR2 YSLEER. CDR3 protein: CASSQGTGLPYEQYF. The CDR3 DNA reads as TGCGCCAGCAGCCAAGGGACAGGGTTACCCTACGAGCAGTACTTC.

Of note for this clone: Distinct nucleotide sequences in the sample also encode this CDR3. The CDR3 is CASSPPTGTTEAFF. CDR3 nucleotide sequence: TGCGCCAGCAGCCCACCAACAGGGACCACTGAAGCTTTCTTT. The rearrangement links TRBV5-1 to TRBJ1-1; possibly TRBD1 for D (6 bases). CDR1 and CDR2 from the germline V gene are SGHRS and YFSETQ. The CDR3 spans 14 residues. The V and J ends lost 4 bases and 4 bases respectively, with 14 bases between them.

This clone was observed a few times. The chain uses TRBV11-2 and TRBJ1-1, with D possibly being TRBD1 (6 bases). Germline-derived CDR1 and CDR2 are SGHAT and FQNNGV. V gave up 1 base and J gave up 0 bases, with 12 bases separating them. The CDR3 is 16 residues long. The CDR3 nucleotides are TGTGCCAGCAGCTTAGGAACAGGGTTTATGAACACTGAAGCTTTCTTT. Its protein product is CASSLGTGFMNTEAFF.

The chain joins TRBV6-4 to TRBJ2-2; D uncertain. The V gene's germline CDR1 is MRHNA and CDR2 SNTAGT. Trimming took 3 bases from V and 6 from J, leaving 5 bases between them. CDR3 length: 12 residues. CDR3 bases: TGTGCCAGCAGTGAGGGCCCCGGGGAGCTGTTTTTT. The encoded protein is CASSEGPGELFF.

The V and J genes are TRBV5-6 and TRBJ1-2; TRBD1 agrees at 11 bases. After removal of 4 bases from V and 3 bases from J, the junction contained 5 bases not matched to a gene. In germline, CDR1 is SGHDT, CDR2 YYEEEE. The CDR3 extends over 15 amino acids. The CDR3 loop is CASSKDRGLDYGYTF. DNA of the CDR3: TGTGCCAGCAGCAAGGACAGGGGGCTGGACTATGGCTACACCTTC.

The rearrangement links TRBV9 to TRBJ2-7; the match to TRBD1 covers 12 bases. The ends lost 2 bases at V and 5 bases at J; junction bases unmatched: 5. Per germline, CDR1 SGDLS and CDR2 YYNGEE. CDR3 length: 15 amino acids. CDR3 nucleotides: TGTGCCAGCAGCGTCCGGGACAGGGGGCGAAACGAGCAGTACTTC. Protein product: CASSVRDRGRNEQYF.

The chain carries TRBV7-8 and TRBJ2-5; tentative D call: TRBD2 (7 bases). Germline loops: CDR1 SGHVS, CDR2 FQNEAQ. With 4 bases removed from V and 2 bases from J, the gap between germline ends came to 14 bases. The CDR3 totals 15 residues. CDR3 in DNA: TGTGCCAGCAGCTCACGCGGGGGCAGACAAGAGACCCAGTACTTC. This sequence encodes CASSSRGGRQETQYF.

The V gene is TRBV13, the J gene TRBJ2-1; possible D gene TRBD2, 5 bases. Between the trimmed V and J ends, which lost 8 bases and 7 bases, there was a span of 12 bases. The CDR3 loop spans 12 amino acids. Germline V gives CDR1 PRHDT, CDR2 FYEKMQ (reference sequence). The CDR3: CASCLTGNEQFF. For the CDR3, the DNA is TGTGCCAGCTGTCTTACGGGGAATGAGCAGTTCTTC.